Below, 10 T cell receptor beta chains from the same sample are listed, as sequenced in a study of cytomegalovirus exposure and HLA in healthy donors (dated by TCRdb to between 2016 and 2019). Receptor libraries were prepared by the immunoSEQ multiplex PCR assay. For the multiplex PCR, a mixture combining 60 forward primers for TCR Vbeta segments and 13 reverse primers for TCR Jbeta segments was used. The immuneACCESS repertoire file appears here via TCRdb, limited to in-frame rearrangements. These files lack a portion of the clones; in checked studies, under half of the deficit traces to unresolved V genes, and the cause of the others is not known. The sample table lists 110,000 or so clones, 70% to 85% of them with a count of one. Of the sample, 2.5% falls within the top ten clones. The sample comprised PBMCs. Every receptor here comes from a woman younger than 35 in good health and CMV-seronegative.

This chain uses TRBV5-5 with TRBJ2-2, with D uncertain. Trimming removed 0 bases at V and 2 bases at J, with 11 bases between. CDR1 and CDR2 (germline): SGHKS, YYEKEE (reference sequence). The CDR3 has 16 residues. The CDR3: CASSLGRDFNTGELFF. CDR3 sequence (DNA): TGTGCCAGCAGCTTGGGCCGAGACTTCAACACCGGGGAGCTGTTTTTT.

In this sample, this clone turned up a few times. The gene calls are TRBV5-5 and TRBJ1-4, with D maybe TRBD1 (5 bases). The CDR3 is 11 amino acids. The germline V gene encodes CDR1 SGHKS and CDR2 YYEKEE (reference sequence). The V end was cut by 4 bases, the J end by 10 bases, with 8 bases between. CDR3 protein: CASSPGGKLFF. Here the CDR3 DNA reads TGTGCCAGCAGCCCGGGGGGAAAACTGTTTTTT.

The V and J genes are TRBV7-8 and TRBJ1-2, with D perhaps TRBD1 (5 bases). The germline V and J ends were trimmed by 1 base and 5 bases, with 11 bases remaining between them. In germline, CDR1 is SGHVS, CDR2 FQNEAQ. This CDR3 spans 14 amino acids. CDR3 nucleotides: TGTGCCAGCAGCTTAGGACAGTCTGGATATGGCTACACCTTC. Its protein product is CASSLGQSGYGYTF. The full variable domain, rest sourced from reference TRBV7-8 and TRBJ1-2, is GAGVSQSPRYKVAKRGQDVALRCDPISGHVSLFWYQQALGQGPEFLTYFQNEAQLDKSGLPSDRFFAERPEGSVSTLKIQRTQQEDSAVYLCASSLGQSGYGYTFGSGTRLTVV.

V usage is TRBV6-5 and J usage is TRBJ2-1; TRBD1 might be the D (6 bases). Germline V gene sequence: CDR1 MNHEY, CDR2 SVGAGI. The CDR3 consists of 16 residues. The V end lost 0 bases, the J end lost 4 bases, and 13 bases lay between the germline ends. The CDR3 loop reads CASSYSSRGSYNEQFF. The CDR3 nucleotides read TGTGCCAGCAGTTACTCGTCCAGGGGTTCTTACAATGAGCAGTTCTTC.

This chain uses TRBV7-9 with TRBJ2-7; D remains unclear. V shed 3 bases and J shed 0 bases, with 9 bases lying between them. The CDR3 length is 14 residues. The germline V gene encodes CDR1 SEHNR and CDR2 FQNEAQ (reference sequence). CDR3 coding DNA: TGTGCCAGCAGCTTGCTACAGAACTCCTACGAGCAGTACTTC. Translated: CASSLLQNSYEQYF.

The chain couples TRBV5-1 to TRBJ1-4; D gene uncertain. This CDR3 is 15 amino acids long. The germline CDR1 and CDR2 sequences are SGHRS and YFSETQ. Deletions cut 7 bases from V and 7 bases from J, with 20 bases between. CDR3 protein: CASSRLDGNSEKLFF. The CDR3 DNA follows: TGCGCCAGCTCTCGCCTCGACGGGAATAGTGAAAAACTGTTTTTT.

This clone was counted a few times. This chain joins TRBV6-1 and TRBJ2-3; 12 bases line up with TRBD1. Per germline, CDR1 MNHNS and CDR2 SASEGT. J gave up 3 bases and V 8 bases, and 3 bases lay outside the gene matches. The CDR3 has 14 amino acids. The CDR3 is CASGTGGGTDTQYF. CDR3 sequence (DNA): TGTGCCAGCGGGACAGGGGGCGGGACAGATACGCAGTATTTT.

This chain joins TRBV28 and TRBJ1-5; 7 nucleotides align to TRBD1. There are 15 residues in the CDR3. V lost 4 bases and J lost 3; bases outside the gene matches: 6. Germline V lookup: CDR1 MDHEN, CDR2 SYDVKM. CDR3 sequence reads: CASSYRDRYNQPQHF. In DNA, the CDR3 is TGTGCCAGCAGTTACCGGGACAGATACAATCAGCCCCAGCATTTT.

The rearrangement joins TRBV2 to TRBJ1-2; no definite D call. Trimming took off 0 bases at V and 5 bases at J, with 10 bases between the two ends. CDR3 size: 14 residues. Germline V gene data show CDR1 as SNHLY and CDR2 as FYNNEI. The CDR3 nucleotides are TGTGCCAGCAGTGAAGCGCAAAGGAGTTATGGCTACACCTTC. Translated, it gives CASSEAQRSYGYTF.

The CDR3 protein is CASSSRGGGYNEQFF. In DNA, the CDR3 is TGTGCCAGCAGCTCGCGGGGGGGCGGGTACAATGAGCAGTTCTTC. This chain links TRBV5-4 with TRBJ2-1, with 9 nucleotides matching TRBD2. The CDR3 sequence is 15 residues long. CDR1 SGHNT and CDR2 YYREEE come from the germline V gene (reference sequence). The V gene end was trimmed by 3 bases and the J gene end by 4 bases; junction bases not matched to a gene: 5.